This T cell receptor beta chain is drawn from a study of early T cells in non-severe SARS-CoV-2 infection. Study-level background: The chains were unpaired, and the sequenced material was bulk RNA from unsorted whole blood.

This clonotype turned up a few times. Its antigen is still unknown. Attachment of unique molecular identifiers to individual cDNA molecules was performed. Each CDR3 protein gets one entry after TCRdb re-called the 5' RACE reads with MiXCR. The table shows tens of thousands of distinct CDR3 sequences, with around 10% occurring only once. Findings of the study overall: There was a bias toward anti-spike CD8 responses in VDJdb matching, which missed private and CD4 specificities.

Germline assignment: CDR1 MNHEY and CDR2 SMNVEV (reference sequence). V was trimmed by 4 bases and J by 1 base, leaving 13 bases between them. CDR3 length equals 15 residues. The sequenced sample was whole blood, obtained at baseline. The TCR originated in an adult who was a healthcare worker with PCR-confirmed SARS-CoV-2 infection or an uninfected control (not recorded which). The chain joins TRBV27 to TRBJ1-2; D may be TRBD1 (5 bases). CDR3 nucleotides: TGTGCCAGCAGTTACTTTGGGGCGGGTAACTATGGCTACACCTTC. Translated, it gives CASSYFGAGNYGYTF.